Presented here are 13 T cell receptor beta chains from one specimen sequenced in a study of blood T cell repertoires in COVID-19. Generated by immunoSEQ multiplex PCR, the TCRdb table keeps only in-frame clones and is missing some. The sample has approximately 64,000 clones; more than 75% are singletons. The sequenced sample was PBMCs or T cells enriched from blood (not recorded which). The receptors shown here come from a woman aged 40 to 50 who had recovered from COVID-19.

J is TRBJ1-2 and V is TRBV3-1 (or the pseudogene TRBV3-2); 11 bases fit TRBD1. With V trimmed by 8 bases and J by 7 bases, 15 bases remained unmatched. The CDR3 is 16 residues long. CDR1 and CDR2 (germline): LGHDT, YNNKEL (reference sequence). The DNA of the CDR3 is TGTGCCAGCCGTGGACAGGGGGCGCCCCAGTCGAGTGGCTACACCTTC. As protein: CASRGQGAPQSSGYTF.

This rearrangement joins TRBV7-6 to TRBJ2-6; D ambiguous. The germline V gene has CDR1 SGHVS and CDR2 FNYEAQ. V was shortened by 0 bases and J by 0 bases, with 15 bases between the two germline ends. The length of the CDR3 is 19 residues. The CDR3 loop reads CASSLALRPGRSGANVLTF. In DNA, the CDR3 is TGTGCCAGCAGCTTAGCTCTCAGACCTGGGCGCTCTGGGGCCAACGTCCTGACTTTC.

The gene calls are TRBV7-9 and TRBJ1-1; TRBD1 might be the D (6 bases). Germline lookup yields CDR1 SEHNR and CDR2 FQNEAQ (reference sequence). Trimming removed 5 bases at V and 2 bases at J, with 12 bases between. The CDR3 consists of 14 residues. The CDR3 DNA is TGTGCCAGCAGCGCTACAGGGTTTAACACTGAAGCTTTCTTT. Its translation: CASSATGFNTEAFF.

J is TRBJ2-7 and V is TRBV20-1, with TRBD1 as a possible D gene (6 bases). This CDR3 region has 13 residues. Trimming shortened V by 3 bases and J by 0 bases, and 9 bases separated the two germline ends. Looked up from germline, CDR1 is DFQATT and CDR2 is SNEGSKA (reference sequence). CDR3 coding DNA: TGCAGTGCTAGTGACAGGTTCTCCTACGAGCAGTACTTC. It is translated as CSASDRFSYEQYF.

The chain combines TRBV19 with TRBJ1-3; weak D call: TRBD1 (5 bases). Trimming took off 4 bases at V and 0 bases at J, with 13 bases between the two ends. CDR1 LNHDA and CDR2 SQIVND come from the germline V gene (reference sequence). CDR3 length: 16 residues. The CDR3 region is CASSKGLMSSGNTIYF. The CDR3 nucleotides read TGTGCCAGTAGTAAGGGACTGATGAGCTCTGGAAACACCATATATTTT. The full variable domain, in which reference TRBV19 and TRBJ1-3 provide the parts outside the CDR3, is DGGITQSPKYLFRKEGQNVTLSCEQNLNHDAMYWYRQDPGQGLRLIYYSQIVNDFQKGDIAEGYSVSREKKESFPLTVTSAQKNPTAFYLCASSKGLMSSGNTIYFGEGSWLTVV.

This clone has a handful of counts. The rearrangement uses TRBV6-1 and TRBJ1-4; perhaps TRBD1 as D (6 bases). Germline CDR1 reads MNHNS; CDR2 reads SASEGT. With 2 bases removed from V and 7 bases from J, the gap between germline ends came to 11 bases. The CDR3 totals 14 residues. The CDR3 here is CASSETGKSEKLFF. The CDR3 region has the DNA TGTGCCAGCAGTGAAACAGGGAAGAGTGAAAAACTGTTTTTT.

This rearrangement joins TRBV5-4 to TRBJ2-3, with a possible D match to TRBD1 (5 bases). CDR1 is SGHNT, CDR2 YYREEE, per germline (reference sequence). Deletions cut 1 base from V and 4 bases from J, with 19 bases between. CDR3 length: 17 amino acids. This chain's CDR3 is CASSLLVGPVSPDTQYF. The CDR3 DNA is TGTGCCAGCAGCTTGTTGGTGGGGCCGGTTTCCCCAGATACGCAGTATTTT.

V gene TRBV7-9 combines with J gene TRBJ2-1, with D hard to call. Germline V gene sequence: CDR1 SEHNR, CDR2 FQNEAQ (reference sequence). The CDR3 totals 12 residues. Trimming pared 5 bases from V and 7 bases from J, leaving 9 bases between. The CDR3 coding sequence is TGTGCCAGCAGCGTAGAGCAAAATGAGCAGTTCTTC. Its protein product is CASSVEQNEQFF.

The chain recombines TRBV6-5 with TRBJ1-2, with D perhaps TRBD1 (5 bases). The CDR3 covers 13 residues. CDR1 is MNHEY and CDR2 is SVGAGI in the germline V gene. CDR3 residues: CAGEGVDPGGYTF. The CDR3 coding sequence is TGTGCTGGAGAAGGGGTAGATCCCGGGGGCTACACCTTC.

This sequence joins TRBV2 and TRBJ1-4; 9 bases align to TRBD1. This CDR3 spans 14 amino acids. Germline lookup yields CDR1 SNHLY and CDR2 FYNNEI. J gave up 5 bases and V 6 bases, and 4 bases lay outside the gene matches. The CDR3 loop reads CASRGTGRNEKLFF. The CDR3 nucleotides read TGTGCCAGCAGGGGGACAGGGAGGAATGAAAAACTGTTTTTT.

The V and J genes are TRBV4-1 and TRBJ2-3, with a weak D call TRBD2 (5 bases). Germline V gives CDR1 MGHRA, CDR2 YSYEKL. This CDR3 comprises 13 residues. With 1 base removed from V and 5 bases from J, the gap between germline ends came to 7 bases. CDR3 DNA sequence: TGCGCCAGCAGCCAAGGGGAGTTAGATACGCAGTATTTT. Its translation: CASSQGELDTQYF.

The rearrangement links TRBV10-3 to TRBJ1-6; tentative D call: TRBD1 (5 bases). CDR1 is ENHRY and CDR2 is SYGVKD in the germline V gene. Trimming pared 7 bases from V and 8 bases from J, leaving 9 bases between. The CDR3 loop spans 12 amino acids. CDR3 DNA: TGTGCCATCACGGGGGTGCATTCACCCCTCCACTTT. Residues: CAITGVHSPLHF.

This chain connects TRBV4-1 to TRBJ1-1, with D possibly being TRBD1 (5 bases). The ends were cut back, 1 base at V and 1 base at J, with 7 bases in the middle. The CDR3 covers 14 residues. Germline V gene data show CDR1 as MGHRA and CDR2 as YSYEKL. The CDR3 sequence is CASSQVTANTEAFF. CDR3 sequence (DNA): TGCGCCAGCAGCCAAGTGACAGCGAACACTGAAGCTTTCTTT.